A single sample is the source of the 26 T cell receptor beta chains below, sequenced in a study of T cell responses to AZD1222 COVID-19 vaccine. This table comes from immunoSEQ multiplex PCR, and its TCRdb copy is limited to in-frame clones, with some not included. The repertoire has around 120,000 clones, under 90% of them found once; the top ten carry 4% to 4.5%. Source: peripheral blood, taken on day 0 of AZD1222 vaccination. The receptors derive from an adult in good health.

As DNA, the CDR3 is TGTGCCAGCAGTTGGTCCGGGACAGGGGATGACGGCTATGGCTACACCTTC. It yields the protein CASSWSGTGDDGYGYTF. The gene calls are TRBV5-4 and TRBJ1-2, with 10 nucleotides matching TRBD1. CDR3 length: 17 amino acids. Germline V gene data show CDR1 as SGHNT and CDR2 as YYREEE (reference sequence). The V segment lost 5 bases and the J segment 4 bases; nucleotides outside the gene matches: 14. Full variable domain (remainder filled in from reference TRBV5-4 and TRBJ1-2): ETGVTQSPTHLIKTRGQQVTLRCSSQSGHNTVSWYQQALGQGPQFIFQYYREEENGRGNFPPRFSGLQFPNYSSELNVNALELDDSALYLCASSWSGTGDDGYGYTFGSGTRLTVV.

In nucleotides, the CDR3 is TGTGCCAGCAGTGTACAAGGGACAGGGAGTTTCGAGCAGTACTTC. It translates to CASSVQGTGSFEQYF. The chain couples TRBV28 to TRBJ2-7, with 9 bases lining up with TRBD1. Trimming cost V 5 bases and J 6 bases; bases outside gene matches: 11. The germline V gene has CDR1 MDHEN and CDR2 SYDVKM. The CDR3 loop spans 15 amino acids.

CDR3 sequence reads: CASSESAISNQPQHF. The CDR3 nucleotides read TGTGCCAGCAGTGAAAGTGCTATCAGCAATCAGCCCCAGCATTTT. The gene calls are TRBV27 and TRBJ1-5; D remains ambiguous. Deletions cut 5 bases from V and 1 base from J, with 12 bases between. The CDR3 runs 15 residues. Germline CDR1 is MNHEY and CDR2 is SMNVEV (reference sequence).

V gene TRBV2 combines with J gene TRBJ2-3; 8 bases map to TRBD1. This CDR3 is 14 amino acids long. Germline V CDR1 and CDR2: SNHLY, FYNNEI. With V trimmed by 6 bases and J by 6 bases, 8 bases remained unmatched. CDR3 protein: CASSGGQGWDTQYF. Here the CDR3 DNA reads TGTGCCAGCAGCGGAGGACAGGGATGGGATACGCAGTATTTT.

This CDR3 reads CASSVGLGYTDTQYF. CDR3 nucleotides: TGTGCCAGCAGCGTAGGTCTAGGGTACACAGATACGCAGTATTTT. The V and J genes are TRBV9 and TRBJ2-3; D is uncertain. In germline, CDR1 is SGDLS, CDR2 YYNGEE. The CDR3 spans 15 residues. V was clipped by 0 bases and J by 2 bases, with 10 bases between them.

The rearrangement links TRBV5-1 to TRBJ1-2; TRBD1 aligns across 9 bases. The length of the CDR3 is 14 residues. Per germline, CDR1 SGHRS and CDR2 YFSETQ. J lost 6 bases, V lost 4 bases, and 7 bases had no gene match. The CDR3 DNA is TGCGCCAGCAGCGGGGGGACAGGGATGGATGGCTACACCTTC. It yields the protein CASSGGTGMDGYTF.

The rearrangement uses TRBV7-2 and TRBJ2-3, with 7 bases fitting TRBD2. This CDR3 contains 16 residues. Germline trimming cut 1 base from V and 2 bases from J; bases unmatched to any gene: 6. Germline V gene sequence: CDR1 SGHTA, CDR2 FQGNSA. As DNA, the CDR3 is TGTGCCAGCAGCTTAGTCCCTAGCGGCCTCACAGATACGCAGTATTTT. Translating gives CASSLVPSGLTDTQYF.

This clone has just one count. The chain couples TRBV19 to TRBJ2-1, with D tentatively TRBD1 (5 bases). CDR3 length: 15 residues. Germline V lookup: CDR1 LNHDA, CDR2 SQIVND (reference sequence). Trimming cost V 1 base and J 2 bases, with 9 bases left between them. CDR3 DNA: TGTGCCAGTAGTATAGTACAGGTTCCCTACAATGAGCAGTTCTTC. This translates into CASSIVQVPYNEQFF.

V is TRBV7-2 and J is TRBJ1-2, with unresolved D. V was trimmed by 3 bases and J by 8 bases, leaving 13 bases between them. The CDR3 totals 13 residues. CDR1 is SGHTA, CDR2 FQGNSA, per germline. The CDR3 bases are TGTGCCAGCAGCTTCGCCGGGGTGAGGGGCTACACCTTC. Its translation: CASSFAGVRGYTF.

The chain joins TRBV18 to TRBJ2-1; 7 bases are a match to TRBD2. The CDR3 spans 17 residues. Germline loops: CDR1 KGHSH, CDR2 LQKENI. V dropped 4 bases and J dropped 7; count of bases not matched to a gene: 16. The CDR3 DNA sequence: TGTGCCAGCTCACTACAGAACCTCAGACTAGCTAATAATGAGCAGTTCTTC. Translated: CASSLQNLRLANNEQFF.

V and J are TRBV6-5 and TRBJ2-1, with 9 bases that match TRBD2. There are 15 residues in the CDR3. Trimming took 2 bases from V and 6 from J; bases not matched to a gene: 5. Germline CDR1 reads MNHEY; CDR2 reads SVGAGI. The CDR3 protein is CASSYVGGGANEQFF. CDR3 coding DNA: TGTGCCAGCAGTTACGTCGGCGGGGGGGCCAATGAGCAGTTCTTC.

The rearrangement links TRBV11-2 to TRBJ2-7, with D tentatively TRBD2 (6 bases). The V and J ends lost 5 bases and 7 bases respectively, with 15 bases between them. Germline assignment: CDR1 SGHAT and CDR2 FQNNGV. The CDR3 runs to 13 residues. The CDR3 region has the DNA TGTGCCAGCAGCCCCGGGAGAATCGGGGAGCAGTACTTC. Translation: CASSPGRIGEQYF.

The V and J genes are TRBV30 and TRBJ1-5, with a possible D match to TRBD1 (5 bases). Germline V lookup: CDR1 GTSNPN, CDR2 SVGIG (reference sequence). V was trimmed by 3 bases and J by 9 bases, leaving 21 bases between them. There are 15 residues in the CDR3. The CDR3 sequence: CAWRGGSGLGGPQHF. CDR3 coding DNA: TGTGCCTGGAGAGGAGGGTCCGGCCTTGGGGGGCCCCAGCATTTT.

This chain joins TRBV15 and TRBJ1-1; D gene ambiguous. V lost 0 bases to trimming and J lost 1 base, with 6 bases between them. Per the germline V gene, CDR1 is LNHNV and CDR2 is YYDKDF (reference sequence). This CDR3 comprises 14 residues. CDR3 amino acids: CATSRDRWNTEAFF. DNA for the CDR3: TGTGCCACCAGCAGAGATAGGTGGAACACTGAAGCTTTCTTT.

V gene TRBV27 combines with J gene TRBJ2-1; 7 bases align to TRBD2. Germline CDR1 MNHEY, CDR2 SMNVEV (reference sequence). The V segment lost 6 bases and the J segment 8 bases; nucleotides outside the gene matches: 4. This CDR3 is built from 12 residues. The CDR3 is CASRVGGDEQFF. The CDR3 DNA reads as TGTGCCAGCAGGGTGGGAGGGGATGAGCAGTTCTTC.

The chain recombines TRBV15 with TRBJ2-1; the match to TRBD2 covers 9 bases. Germline-derived CDR1 and CDR2 are LNHNV and YYDKDF (reference sequence). The CDR3 has 18 residues. With 0 bases clipped from V and 2 bases from J, the junction kept 8 bases outside the gene matches. Written as DNA, the CDR3 is TGTGCCACCAGCAGAGATTGGAGTAGCGGGAGCCCCTACAATGAGCAGTTCTTC. It yields the protein CATSRDWSSGSPYNEQFF.

The chain has TRBV14 and TRBJ2-7; the D call may be TRBD1 or TRBD2 (5 bases each). The V and J ends lost 3 bases and 5 bases respectively, with 14 bases between them. The CDR3 has 14 residues. Germline-derived CDR1 and CDR2 are SGHDN and FVKESK. This CDR3 reads CASSQGPGRHEQYF. The CDR3 DNA sequence: TGTGCCAGCAGCCAGGGCCCGGGGCGACACGAGCAGTACTTC.

This chain connects TRBV29-1 to TRBJ2-3; 8 bases are a match to TRBD2. The CDR3 runs to 15 residues. With 3 bases clipped from V and 2 bases from J, the junction kept 7 bases outside the gene matches. Germline V gene lookup returns CDR1 SQVTM and CDR2 ANQGSEA. CDR3 loop: CSVDFLAGNTDTQYF. The CDR3 DNA reads as TGCAGCGTTGATTTTCTAGCGGGTAACACAGATACGCAGTATTTT.

V is TRBV9 and J is TRBJ1-6; D is undetermined. Germline-derived CDR1 and CDR2 are SGDLS and YYNGEE. The CDR3 spans 14 residues. V shed 4 bases and J shed 9 bases, with 14 bases lying between them. DNA for the CDR3: TGTGCCAGCAGCCCCGGTGGTGCGGCTTCACCCCTCCACTTT. It translates to CASSPGGAASPLHF.

This clone was seen once. The CDR3 DNA reads TGTGCCAGCAGCTTAGAGACAGGGTGGCTAGATACGCAGTATTTT. Protein product: CASSLETGWLDTQYF. The rearrangement uses TRBV11-2 and TRBJ2-3; 7 bases are a match to TRBD1. The length of the CDR3 is 15 residues. The V and J ends lost 0 bases and 5 bases, in that order; junction bases with no gene match: 5. Per the germline V gene, CDR1 is SGHAT and CDR2 is FQNNGV. The variable domain in full, with the rest retrieved from reference TRBV11-2 and TRBJ2-3, is EAGVAQSPRYKIIEKRQSVAFWCNPISGHATLYWYQQILGQGPKLLIQFQNNGVVDDSQLPKDRFSAERLKGVDSTLKIQPAKLEDSAVYLCASSLETGWLDTQYFGPGTRLTVL.

V is TRBV18 and J is TRBJ1-3, with D possibly matching TRBD1 (5 bases). V shed 4 bases and J shed 1 base, with 17 bases lying between them. This CDR3 has 17 residues. Per the germline V gene, CDR1 is KGHSH and CDR2 is LQKENI. Here the CDR3 reads CASSRREGTGSGNTIYF. The CDR3 nucleotides are TGTGCCAGCTCACGACGGGAGGGGACGGGATCTGGAAACACCATATATTTT. Full variable domain (missing parts from reference TRBV18 and TRBJ1-3): NAGVMQNPRHLVRRRGQEARLRCSPMKGHSHVYWYRQLPEEGLKFMVYLQKENIIDESGMPKERFSAEFPKEGPSILRIQQVVRGDSAAYFCASSRREGTGSGNTIYFGEGSWLTVV.

The chain links TRBV5-1 to TRBJ1-2, with D hard to call. The ends were cut back, 0 bases at V and 3 bases at J, with 3 bases in the middle. In germline, CDR1 is SGHRS, CDR2 YFSETQ. This CDR3 spans 12 amino acids. The CDR3 reads CASSLEDYGYTF. The CDR3 nucleotides are TGCGCCAGCAGCTTGGAAGACTATGGCTACACCTTC.

This chain uses TRBV9 with TRBJ2-2; TRBD1 is a possible D gene (5 bases). V lost 2 bases, J lost 6 bases, and 8 bases lay in between. The CDR3 consists of 13 residues. CDR1 SGDLS and CDR2 YYNGEE come from the germline V gene. The CDR3 spells CASSVKGSGELFF. The CDR3 DNA reads TGTGCCAGCAGCGTCAAGGGGTCCGGGGAGCTGTTTTTT.

The rearrangement joins TRBV5-1 to TRBJ1-2; TRBD1 matches 10 bases. CDR3 length: 15 amino acids. The germline V gene has CDR1 SGHRS and CDR2 YFSETQ. Trimming at V came to 1 base and at J to 4 bases, leaving 4 bases not matched to a gene. For the CDR3, the DNA is TGCGCCAGCAGCTTGCCCGGGACAGGGGTCTATGGCTACACCTTC. Protein product: CASSLPGTGVYGYTF.

The J gene is TRBJ2-7, the V gene TRBV19, with 8 positions matching TRBD1. V lost 5 bases, J lost 5 bases, and 8 bases stayed unmatched. The V gene's germline CDR1 is LNHDA and CDR2 SQIVND (reference sequence). This CDR3 is built from 14 residues. CDR3: CASSLGDRRDEQYF. The CDR3 region has the DNA TGTGCCAGTAGTTTGGGGGACAGGAGGGACGAGCAGTACTTC.

This chain connects TRBV20-1 to TRBJ2-5; unclear D gene. CDR1 and CDR2 (germline): DFQATT, SNEGSKA (reference sequence). This CDR3 has 11 residues. Trimming removed 5 bases at V and 5 bases at J, with 9 bases between. This chain's CDR3 is CSAPRVETQYF. For the CDR3, the DNA is TGCAGTGCTCCACGGGTCGAGACCCAGTACTTC.